This T cell receptor beta chain was sequenced during a study of OX40 agonist ivuxolimab in advanced cancers. Across the study: Of the patients, three showed partial responses, one with hepatocellular carcinoma and two with cutaneous melanoma.

Only in-frame clones appear in the TCRdb table, and some are missing; sequencing was by immunoSEQ multiplex PCR. The sample has 35,000 to 55,000 clones, more than 80% seen once. The CDR3 loop spans 14 amino acids. The germline gives CDR1 SGHRS, CDR2 YFSETQ. V lost 4 bases to trimming and J lost 6 bases, with 16 bases between them. Samples were taken at baseline and on day 1 of cycles 4 and 7. This sequence joins TRBV5-1 and TRBJ1-1; D is undetermined. The receptor's source is an adult with an advanced solid tumor such as melanoma, head and neck, liver or kidney cancer. The specimen comprised CD4+ or CD8+ T cells sorted from blood, sampled in a trial of the OX40 agonist ivuxolimab. DNA of the CDR3: TGCGCCAGCAGCAGGACTGGGGTAAGGGCTGAAGCTTTCTTT. Translation: CASSRTGVRAEAFF.